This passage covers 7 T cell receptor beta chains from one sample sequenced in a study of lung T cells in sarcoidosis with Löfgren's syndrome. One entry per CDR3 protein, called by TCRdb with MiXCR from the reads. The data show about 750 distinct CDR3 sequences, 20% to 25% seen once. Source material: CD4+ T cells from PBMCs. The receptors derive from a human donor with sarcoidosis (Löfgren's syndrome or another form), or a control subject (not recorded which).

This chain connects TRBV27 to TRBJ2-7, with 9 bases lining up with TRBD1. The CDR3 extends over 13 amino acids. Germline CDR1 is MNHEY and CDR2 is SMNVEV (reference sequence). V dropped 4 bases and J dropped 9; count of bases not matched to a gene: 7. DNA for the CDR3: TGTGCCAGCAGTTCAGGTACAGGGGGCGTGCAGTACTTC. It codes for CASSSGTGGVQYF.

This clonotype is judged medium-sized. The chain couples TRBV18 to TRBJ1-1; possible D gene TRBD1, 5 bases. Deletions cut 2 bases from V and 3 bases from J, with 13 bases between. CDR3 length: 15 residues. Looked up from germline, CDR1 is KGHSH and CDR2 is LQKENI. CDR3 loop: CASSPDWGVDTEAFF. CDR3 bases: TGTGCCAGCTCACCAGATTGGGGGGTTGACACTGAAGCTTTCTTT. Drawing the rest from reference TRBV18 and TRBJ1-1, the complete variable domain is NAGVMQNPRHLVRRRGQEARLRCSPMKGHSHVYWYRQLPEEGLKFMVYLQKENIIDESGMPKERFSAEFPKEGPSILRIQQVVRGDSAAYFCASSPDWGVDTEAFFGQGTRLTVV.

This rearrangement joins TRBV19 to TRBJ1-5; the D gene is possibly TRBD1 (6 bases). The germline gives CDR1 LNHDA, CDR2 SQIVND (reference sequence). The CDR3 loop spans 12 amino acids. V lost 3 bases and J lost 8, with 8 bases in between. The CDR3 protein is CASSIEGEPQHF. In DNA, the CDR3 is TGTGCCAGTAGTATTGAGGGGGAGCCCCAGCATTTT.

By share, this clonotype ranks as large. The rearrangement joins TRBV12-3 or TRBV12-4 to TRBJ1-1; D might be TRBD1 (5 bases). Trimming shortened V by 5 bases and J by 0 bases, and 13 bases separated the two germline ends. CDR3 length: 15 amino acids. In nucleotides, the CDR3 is TGTGCCAGCAGTCAACAGGTAGGGATGAACACTGAAGCTTTCTTT. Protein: CASSQQVGMNTEAFF.

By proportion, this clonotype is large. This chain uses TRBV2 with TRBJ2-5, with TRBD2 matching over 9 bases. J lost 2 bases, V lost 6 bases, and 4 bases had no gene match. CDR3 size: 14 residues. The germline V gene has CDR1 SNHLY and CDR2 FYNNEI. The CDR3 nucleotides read TGTGCCAGCAGCCGACTAGCGGTACAAGAGACCCAGTACTTC. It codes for CASSRLAVQETQYF.

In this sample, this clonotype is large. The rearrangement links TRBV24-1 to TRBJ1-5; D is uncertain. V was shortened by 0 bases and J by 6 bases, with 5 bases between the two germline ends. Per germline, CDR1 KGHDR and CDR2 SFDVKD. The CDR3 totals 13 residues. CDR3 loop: CATSDLSGQPQHF. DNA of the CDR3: TGTGCCACCAGTGATTTGAGTGGTCAGCCCCAGCATTTT.

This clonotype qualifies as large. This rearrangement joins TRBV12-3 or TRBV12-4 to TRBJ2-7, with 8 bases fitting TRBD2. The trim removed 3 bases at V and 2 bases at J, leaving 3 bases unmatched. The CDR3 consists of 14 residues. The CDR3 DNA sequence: TGTGCCAGCAGTTTCGGGACTAGAGCCTACGAGCAGTACTTC. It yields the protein CASSFGTRAYEQYF.